This entry is about one T cell receptor (beta chain). The germline V and J ends were trimmed by 6 bases and 8 bases, with 13 bases remaining between them. Germline V gene lookup returns CDR1 LNHDA and CDR2 SQIVND (reference sequence). CDR3 size: 12 residues. Assay used: immunoSEQ multiplex PCR; TCRdb lists only in-frame clones, some missing. Altogether around 140,000 clones are present, approximately 91% being singletons, with the ten largest covering approximately 2.9%. This entry belongs to a study of control samples from healthy donors and cancer patients. The J gene is TRBJ1-1, the V gene TRBV19; perhaps TRBD1 as D (5 bases). The specimen was blood. The sequence was obtained from a man aged 30 to 45 in good health. The CDR3 nucleotides are TGTGCCAGTAGGGCTGGGGGGAGAGAAGCTTTCTTT. Residues: CASRAGGREAFF.